Following are 7 T cell receptor beta chains from one sample sequenced in a study of blood T cell repertoires in COVID-19. The assay was immunoSEQ multiplex PCR, and TCRdb's table has in-frame clones only and misses some. The table shows 410,000 or so clones, with around 89% occurring only once. The specimen was peripheral blood. All receptors derive from a woman in her 40s with COVID-19, enrolled during active disease.

This chain connects TRBV9 to TRBJ2-3; the D gene is possibly TRBD2 (7 bases). Trimming removed 3 bases at V and 1 base at J, with 12 bases between. Looked up from germline, CDR1 is SGDLS and CDR2 is YYNGEE. The length of the CDR3 is 15 residues. CDR3 in amino acids: CASSGEGGGTDTQYF. The CDR3 coding sequence is TGTGCCAGCAGCGGAGAGGGGGGGGGCACAGATACGCAGTATTTT.

The rearrangement joins TRBV10-3 to TRBJ1-4; D uncertain. Trimming took off 2 bases at V and 4 bases at J, with 8 bases between the two ends. The CDR3 runs to 14 residues. Germline lookup yields CDR1 ENHRY and CDR2 SYGVKD. The CDR3 DNA follows: TGTGCCATCAGTGAGGCCGGGTATAATGAAAAACTGTTTTTT. It is translated as CAISEAGYNEKLFF.

The chain carries TRBV19 and TRBJ2-3; the D gene is possibly TRBD1 (6 bases). The germline gives CDR1 LNHDA, CDR2 SQIVND (reference sequence). The CDR3 runs 14 residues. V shed 8 bases and J shed 2 bases, with 14 bases lying between them. The CDR3 DNA follows: TGTGCCAGTTCTACTGACAGGTCCACAGATACGCAGTATTTT. It is translated as CASSTDRSTDTQYF.

This rearrangement joins TRBV24-1 to TRBJ1-2; 10 bases agree with TRBD1. Germline assignment: CDR1 KGHDR and CDR2 SFDVKD. This CDR3 comprises 16 residues. V was pared by 4 bases and J by 2 bases, with 6 bases of the junction left unmatched. CDR3 sequence (DNA): TGTGCCACCAGTGACCCGGGACAGGGGATCAACTATGGCTACACCTTC. Translation gives CATSDPGQGINYGYTF.

The chain employs TRBV5-1 and TRBJ1-5, with 9 positions matching TRBD1. V lost 0 bases, J lost 3 bases, and 4 bases stayed unmatched. Germline V CDR1 and CDR2: SGHRS, YFSETQ. The CDR3 sequence is 16 residues long. Written as DNA, the CDR3 is TGCGCCAGCAGCTTGGGAACAGGGGGCCCCAATCAGCCCCAGCATTTT. It is translated as CASSLGTGGPNQPQHF. Together with reference TRBV5-1 and TRBJ1-5, the CDR3 gives the full variable domain: KAGVTQTPRYLIKTRGQQVTLSCSPISGHRSVSWYQQTPGQGLQFLFEYFSETQRNKGNFPGRFSGRQFSNSRSEMNVSTLELGDSALYLCASSLGTGGPNQPQHFGDGTRLSIL.

The V and J genes are TRBV19 and TRBJ2-7; TRBD1 matches at 7 bases. The germline V gene encodes CDR1 LNHDA and CDR2 SQIVND (reference sequence). V gave up 3 bases and J gave up 3 bases; unmatched junction bases: 2. The CDR3 length is 13 residues. The CDR3 region is CASSIRTGYEQYF. CDR3 nucleotides: TGTGCCAGTAGTATCCGGACAGGCTACGAGCAGTACTTC.

J is TRBJ2-7 and V is TRBV30, with 8 positions matching TRBD1. The CDR3 is 13 residues long. After removal of 7 bases from V and 5 bases from J, the junction contained 10 bases not matched to a gene. Germline loops: CDR1 GTSNPN, CDR2 SVGIG (reference sequence). Here the CDR3 reads CAFAPTGVNEQYF. In DNA form, the CDR3 reads TGTGCCTTCGCACCGACAGGGGTAAACGAGCAGTACTTC. The entire variable domain, with the rest obtained from reference TRBV30 and TRBJ2-7, is as follows: SQTIHQWPATLVQPVGSPLSLECTVEGTSNPNLYWYRQAAGRGLQLLFYSVGIGQISSEVPQNLSASRPQDRQFILSSKKLLLSDSGFYLCAFAPTGVNEQYFGPGTRLTVT.